These 28 T cell receptor beta chains share one sample of origin, sequenced in a study of blood T cell repertoires in COVID-19 (dated by TCRdb to about 2020). Receptors were amplified or captured by the immunoSEQ multiplex PCR assay. TCRdb's version of the immuneACCESS table is confined to in-frame rearrangements and falls short of the full clone set. An unresolved V gene accounts for under half of the shortfall where checked; the remainder is of unknown origin. A total of more than 200,000 clones appear in this sample, around 83% of them only once. The top ten hold 8.2% of the sample. Sequencing was carried out using peripheral blood. These receptors came from a woman between 50 and 59 years old with acute or convalescent COVID-19.

This rearrangement joins TRBV28 to TRBJ1-1, with 7 nucleotides matching TRBD1. Germline CDR1 MDHEN, CDR2 SYDVKM. The CDR3 spans 14 residues. V lost 7 bases, J lost 0 bases, and 5 bases stayed unmatched. The CDR3 sequence is CASTKGQMNTEAFF. In nucleotides, the CDR3 is TGTGCCAGCACTAAGGGACAGATGAACACTGAAGCTTTCTTT.

This clone has only a few counts. The chain links TRBV6-6 to TRBJ1-6; 9 bases line up with TRBD1. V was pared by 7 bases and J by 8 bases, with 12 bases of the junction left unmatched. The CDR3 spans 16 residues. Germline lookup yields CDR1 MNHNY and CDR2 SVGAGI (reference sequence). For the CDR3, the DNA is TGTGCCAGCAACCGGGGACAGGGAAGAATTTATTCACCCCTCCACTTT. Encoded protein: CASNRGQGRIYSPLHF.

The V gene is TRBV12-3 or TRBV12-4, the J gene TRBJ2-1; D is uncertain. Trimming removed 0 bases from V and 10 bases from J, with 10 bases in between. This CDR3 is 13 amino acids long. This CDR3 reads CASSLAGTSEQFF. Here the CDR3 DNA reads TGTGCCAGCAGTTTAGCGGGCACCTCCGAGCAGTTCTTC.

CDR3 loop: CASSLLPTGRETQYF. CDR3 nucleotides: TGTGCCAGCAGCCTACTCCCTACAGGGAGAGAGACCCAGTACTTC. The J gene is TRBJ2-5, the V gene TRBV7-3; D is possibly TRBD1 (6 bases). This CDR3 has 15 residues. Deletions cut 5 bases from V and 4 bases from J, with 17 bases between. Germline V lookup: CDR1 SGHTA, CDR2 FQGTGA.

This clone has just a few counts. As DNA, the CDR3 is TGCGCCAGCAGGAGAATACCATCTAGCACAGATACGCAGTATTTT. Its translation: CASRRIPSSTDTQYF. J is TRBJ2-3 and V is TRBV5-1, with D uncertain. This CDR3 spans 15 amino acids. Trimming shortened V by 5 bases and J by 0 bases, and 13 bases separated the two germline ends. Per germline, CDR1 SGHRS and CDR2 YFSETQ.

The rearrangement joins TRBV19 to TRBJ1-5; D is ambiguous. The CDR3 is 15 amino acids. In germline, CDR1 is LNHDA, CDR2 SQIVND (reference sequence). Trimming left V 7 bases short and J 2 bases short, with 15 bases between. The CDR3 here is CASKPRGFGNQPQHF. In nucleotides, the CDR3 is TGTGCCAGTAAACCCCGGGGTTTCGGCAATCAGCCCCAGCATTTT.

The chain has TRBV5-1 and TRBJ2-7, with TRBD2 matching over 13 bases. The CDR3 runs 17 residues. Unmatched junction bases numbered 3, after V lost 0 bases and J lost 0 bases. The germline gives CDR1 SGHRS, CDR2 YFSETQ. The CDR3 coding sequence is TGCGCCAGCAGCTTGGGTGGACTAGCGGGAGTCTCCTACGAGCAGTACTTC. Encoded protein: CASSLGGLAGVSYEQYF.

V gene TRBV9 combines with J gene TRBJ1-1; D might be TRBD1 (6 bases). V was pared by 5 bases and J by 4 bases, with 24 bases between. Germline CDR1 SGDLS, CDR2 YYNGEE. The CDR3 contains 17 residues. CDR3 DNA sequence: TGTGCCAGCAGTGAGACCCAACAGGGCCCCACGGTCACTGAAGCTTTCTTT. Protein: CASSETQQGPTVTEAFF.

This clone is a singleton in its sample. The chain is built from TRBV2 and TRBJ2-1; 7 bases fit TRBD2. The germline gives CDR1 SNHLY, CDR2 FYNNEI. The ends lost 8 bases at V and 7 bases at J; junction bases unmatched: 20. The CDR3 covers 17 residues. The CDR3 DNA follows: TGTGCCAGCCGCTGGCGGGAGTCCCTTCGGCCGGGGAATGAGCAGTTCTTC. Translation: CASRWRESLRPGNEQFF.

The chain couples TRBV10-2 to TRBJ2-7; D remains ambiguous. Looked up from germline, CDR1 is WSHSY and CDR2 is SAAADI. Trimming stripped 3 bases from V and 9 bases from J, with 21 bases between. CDR3 length: 15 amino acids. The CDR3 region is CASSDLVLDFSGQYF. CDR3 bases: TGCGCCAGCAGTGACTTAGTGCTCGATTTTTCTGGGCAGTACTTC.

J is TRBJ1-2 and V is TRBV3-1 (or the pseudogene TRBV3-2), with TRBD1 identical over 9 bases. This CDR3 is built from 15 residues. Germline V gene lookup returns CDR1 LGHDT and CDR2 YNNKEL (reference sequence). With 4 bases clipped from V and 8 bases from J, the junction kept 11 bases outside the gene matches. CDR3 bases: TGTGCCAGCAGCCCCCGGGACAGGGAGTCAAGAGGCTACACCTTC. Amino acid sequence: CASSPRDRESRGYTF.

Worth noting for this clone: Within the sample, other DNA sequences also encode this same CDR3. The gene calls are TRBV9 and TRBJ1-4; TRBD1 matches 10 bases. The CDR3 is 15 amino acids. J gave up 8 bases and V 3 bases, and 7 bases lay outside the gene matches. Germline CDR1 reads SGDLS; CDR2 reads YYNGEE. The chain's CDR3 is CASSGRTGGGEKLFF. In DNA, the CDR3 is TGTGCCAGCAGCGGGAGGACAGGGGGTGGGGAAAAACTGTTTTTT.

The rearrangement links TRBV7-7 to TRBJ2-7; 10 bases fit TRBD1. The CDR3 runs 13 residues. Germline V gene data show CDR1 as SSHAT and CDR2 as FNYEAQ (reference sequence). V trimming: 5 bases; J trimming: 4 bases; junction bases outside the gene matches: 2. Here the CDR3 reads CASSPGQGYEQYF. The DNA of the CDR3 is TGTGCCAGCAGCCCGGGACAGGGGTACGAGCAGTACTTC.

This rearrangement joins TRBV2 to TRBJ1-2; D might be TRBD1 (6 bases). Germline V gives CDR1 SNHLY, CDR2 FYNNEI. This CDR3 is built from 15 residues. V was shortened by 5 bases and J by 3 bases, with 16 bases between the two germline ends. CDR3 loop: CASSSLPDSYYGYTF. The CDR3 DNA reads as TGTGCCAGCAGTTCTCTCCCGGACAGTTACTATGGCTACACCTTC.

This clone has more than one count but fewer than ten. Other DNA sequences of this sample code for an identical CDR3. The chain has TRBV2 and TRBJ2-4, with a tentative D call TRBD2 (6 bases). V gave up 2 bases and J gave up 2 bases, with 13 bases separating them. This CDR3 contains 16 residues. Germline assignment: CDR1 SNHLY and CDR2 FYNNEI. CDR3: CASSERGGRTKNIQYF. The CDR3 DNA sequence: TGTGCCAGCAGTGAAAGGGGAGGCAGGACCAAAAACATTCAGTACTTC.

The chain employs TRBV3-1 (or the pseudogene TRBV3-2) and TRBJ2-3; D is unclear. V was pared by 1 base and J by 2 bases, with 10 bases between. The germline CDR1 and CDR2 sequences are LGHDT and YNNKEL (reference sequence). The CDR3 covers 15 residues. This CDR3 reads CASSQAADYTDTQYF. CDR3 bases: TGTGCCAGCAGCCAAGCGGCGGATTACACAGATACGCAGTATTTT.

V gene TRBV19 combines with J gene TRBJ2-7, with TRBD2 matching over 12 bases. The V gene's germline CDR1 is LNHDA and CDR2 SQIVND (reference sequence). The CDR3 has 17 residues. J lost 1 base, V lost 5 bases, and 9 bases had no gene match. The CDR3 loop reads CASSLEGLAGPSYEQYF. The CDR3 coding sequence is TGTGCCAGTAGTTTGGAAGGACTAGCGGGACCATCCTACGAGCAGTACTTC.

A single count supports this clone. V and J are TRBV19 and TRBJ2-1, with TRBD1 identical over 8 bases. V lost 4 bases and J lost 5; bases outside the gene matches: 10. CDR1 is LNHDA, CDR2 SQIVND, per germline (reference sequence). The CDR3 is made up of 16 amino acids. CDR3 loop: CASSSKQGGVHNEQFF. CDR3 DNA sequence: TGTGCCAGTAGTAGTAAACAGGGGGGCGTCCACAATGAGCAGTTCTTC.

The chain carries TRBV3-1 (or the pseudogene TRBV3-2) and TRBJ1-1; a weak D match, TRBD1 (5 bases). Germline V CDR1 and CDR2: LGHDT, YNNKEL (reference sequence). The ends were cut back, 1 base at V and 5 bases at J, with 11 bases in the middle. The CDR3 is made up of 14 amino acids. The CDR3 loop is CASSQGNQGTEAFF. The CDR3 region has the DNA TGTGCCAGCAGCCAAGGAAATCAGGGAACTGAAGCTTTCTTT.

V gene TRBV6-5 combines with J gene TRBJ2-3; D perhaps matches TRBD1 (6 bases). This CDR3 comprises 16 residues. V lost 2 bases and J 3 bases, leaving 15 bases between the germline ends. Looked up from germline, CDR1 is MNHEY and CDR2 is SVGAGI. Here the CDR3 reads CASSYRAQRGTDTQYF. CDR3 in DNA: TGTGCCAGCAGTTACAGAGCGCAAAGGGGGACAGATACGCAGTATTTT.

V is TRBV19 and J is TRBJ2-3, with 9 bases matching TRBD2. Looked up from germline, CDR1 is LNHDA and CDR2 is SQIVND (reference sequence). This CDR3 is built from 17 residues. After removal of 3 bases from V and 0 bases from J, the junction contained 7 bases not matched to a gene. CDR3 in amino acids: CASSIGIAGASTDTQYF. The CDR3 DNA reads as TGTGCCAGTAGTATTGGGATAGCGGGAGCTAGCACAGATACGCAGTATTTT. Full variable domain (missing parts from reference TRBV19 and TRBJ2-3): DGGITQSPKYLFRKEGQNVTLSCEQNLNHDAMYWYRQDPGQGLRLIYYSQIVNDFQKGDIAEGYSVSREKKESFPLTVTSAQKNPTAFYLCASSIGIAGASTDTQYFGPGTRLTVL.

The chain combines TRBV10-3 with TRBJ2-1; 8 bases fit TRBD2. J gave up 3 bases and V 8 bases, and 6 bases lay outside the gene matches. This CDR3 is built from 14 residues. Germline-derived CDR1 and CDR2 are ENHRY and SYGVKD. Written as DNA, the CDR3 is TGTGCCATCGGTCTGGCGGGAGGCTACAATGAGCAGTTCTTC. Its translation is CAIGLAGGYNEQFF.

The chain uses TRBV10-3 and TRBJ2-3, with TRBD2 as a possible D gene (6 bases). Germline V gene data show CDR1 as ENHRY and CDR2 as SYGVKD. The CDR3 spans 17 residues. V lost 3 bases to trimming and J lost 0 bases, with 16 bases between them. DNA for the CDR3: TGTGCCATCAGTGATTTAGTTTCTAGCGAGAGCACAGATACGCAGTATTTT. Protein: CAISDLVSSESTDTQYF.

The V gene is TRBV6-5, the J gene TRBJ2-7; 8 nucleotides line up with TRBD1. Unmatched junction bases numbered 11, after V lost 7 bases and J lost 3 bases. CDR3 length: 15 residues. Germline V gives CDR1 MNHEY, CDR2 SVGAGI. DNA for the CDR3: TGTGCCAGCAATCTTATAACGGGACAGGTCTACGAGCAGTACTTC. Its translation is CASNLITGQVYEQYF.

The chain uses TRBV5-1 and TRBJ1-2, with D unresolved. This CDR3 is built from 13 residues. V was pared by 2 bases and J by 6 bases, with 11 bases between. The V gene's germline CDR1 is SGHRS and CDR2 YFSETQ. The chain's CDR3 is CASSFGGSNGYTF. CDR3 coding DNA: TGCGCCAGCAGCTTTGGAGGGTCGAATGGCTACACCTTC.

This clone was seen a few times. The chain combines TRBV5-1 with TRBJ1-2; 11 nucleotides line up with TRBD1. Germline V gene sequence: CDR1 SGHRS, CDR2 YFSETQ. The CDR3 runs to 15 residues. The V gene end was trimmed by 3 bases and the J gene end by 1 base; junction bases not matched to a gene: 2. The CDR3 sequence: CASSWGQGVNYGYTF. CDR3 DNA sequence: TGCGCCAGCAGCTGGGGACAGGGGGTTAACTATGGCTACACCTTC.

The rearrangement uses TRBV9 and TRBJ1-6, with a tentative D call TRBD1 (6 bases). From germline, CDR1 is SGDLS and CDR2 YYNGEE. V dropped 3 bases and J dropped 10 bases, with 14 bases sitting between them. The length of the CDR3 is 14 residues. The CDR3 sequence: CASSGDTGGSPLHF. The CDR3 DNA reads as TGTGCCAGCAGCGGGGACACCGGCGGCTCACCCCTCCACTTT.

This chain uses TRBV19 with TRBJ2-1; D call uncertain. Between the trimmed V and J ends, which lost 5 bases and 10 bases, there was a span of 21 bases. The V gene's germline CDR1 is LNHDA and CDR2 SQIVND (reference sequence). The CDR3 consists of 15 residues. The CDR3 is CASSPLRSAKQEQFF. CDR3 nucleotide sequence: TGTGCCAGTAGTCCCCTCCGATCAGCGAAGCAGGAGCAGTTCTTC.